This T cell receptor (beta chain) was profiled in a study of blood T cells in healthy people across ages. Study summary: Capture by template switching was about one barcoded beta molecule per two T cells.

J lost 8 bases, V lost 6 bases, and 8 bases had no gene match. Germline-derived CDR1 and CDR2 are SGHTA and FQGNSA. The CDR3 has 14 residues. The second PCR ran about 6 to 11 cycles with a sample-barcoded 5' primer and J-beta primers. TCRdb analysed the 5' RACE reads with MiXCR anew, one entry per CDR3 protein. The table records about 1.4 million distinct CDR3 sequences, around 59% of them present only once. This clonotype was seen a few times. This sequence was found in a man aged 18 to 30 in good health. Material for sequencing was blood. This chain links TRBV7-2 with TRBJ2-1, with 9 bases aligning to TRBD2. DNA of the CDR3: TGTGCCAGCAGGTTGGGACTAGCCGGGCATGAGCAGTTCTTC. It specifies CASRLGLAGHEQFF.